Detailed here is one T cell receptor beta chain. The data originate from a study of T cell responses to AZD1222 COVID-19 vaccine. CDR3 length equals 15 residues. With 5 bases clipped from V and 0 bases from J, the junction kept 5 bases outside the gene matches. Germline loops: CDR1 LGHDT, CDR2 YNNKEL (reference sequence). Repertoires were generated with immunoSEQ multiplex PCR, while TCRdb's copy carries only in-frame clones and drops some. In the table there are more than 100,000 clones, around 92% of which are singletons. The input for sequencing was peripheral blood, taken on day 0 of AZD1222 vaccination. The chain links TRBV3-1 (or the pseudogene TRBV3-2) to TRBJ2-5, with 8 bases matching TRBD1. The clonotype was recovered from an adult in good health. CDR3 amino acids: CASSWSGQDQETQYF. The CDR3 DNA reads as TGTGCCAGCAGCTGGTCGGGACAGGACCAAGAGACCCAGTACTTC.